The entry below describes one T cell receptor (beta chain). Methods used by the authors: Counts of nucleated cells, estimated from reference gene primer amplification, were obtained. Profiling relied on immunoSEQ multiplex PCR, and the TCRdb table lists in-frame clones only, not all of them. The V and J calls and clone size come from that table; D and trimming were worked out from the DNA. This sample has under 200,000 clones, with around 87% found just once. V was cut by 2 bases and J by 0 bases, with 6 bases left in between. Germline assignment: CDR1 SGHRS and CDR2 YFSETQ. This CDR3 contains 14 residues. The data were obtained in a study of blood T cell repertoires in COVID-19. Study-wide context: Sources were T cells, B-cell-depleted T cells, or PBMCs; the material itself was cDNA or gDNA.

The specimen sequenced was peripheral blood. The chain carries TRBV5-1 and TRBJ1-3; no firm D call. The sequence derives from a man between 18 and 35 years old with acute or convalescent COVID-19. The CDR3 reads CASSLESSGNTIYF. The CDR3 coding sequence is TGCGCCAGCAGCTTAGAGAGCTCTGGAAACACCATATATTTT.